These 16 T cell receptor beta chains originate from one sample sequenced in a study of T-cell memory formation after mild COVID-19. Each CDR3 protein gets one entry after TCRdb re-called the 5' RACE reads with MiXCR. The repertoire consists of about 430,000 distinct CDR3 sequences, with approximately 18% occurring once and the leading ten covering around a fifth. Sequenced sample: PBMCs or a T cell subset sorted from them (not recorded which). These receptors all stem from a man aged 18 to 30 who had mild COVID-19 (a few samples of this study predate the infection). Cell type and time point are not known.

The sample holds a few counts of this clonotype. In DNA, the CDR3 is TGCAGCGCCAGGGACGTAGGGGATGGCTACACCTTC. Its translation: CSARDVGDGYTF. The V and J genes are TRBV29-1 and TRBJ1-2; D possibly corresponds to TRBD1 (5 bases). V lost 7 bases and J lost 6, with 15 bases in between. The CDR3 runs to 12 residues. CDR1 is SQVTM, CDR2 ANQGSEA, per germline.

The V call is TRBV27, the J call TRBJ2-5; the match to TRBD1 covers 8 bases. CDR1 and CDR2 from the germline V gene are MNHEY and SMNVEV (reference sequence). Losses at the gene ends were 2 bases for V and 3 bases for J; bases not matched to a gene: 5. The CDR3 is 15 residues long. CDR3 loop: CASSLPRGREETQYF. DNA for the CDR3: TGTGCCAGCAGTTTACCCAGGGGGCGCGAAGAGACCCAGTACTTC.

The table lists this clonotype with a few counts. The chain couples TRBV5-5 to TRBJ1-1, with D perhaps TRBD1 (6 bases). Germline V gives CDR1 SGHKS, CDR2 YYEKEE (reference sequence). CDR3 size: 15 residues. Deletions cut 4 bases from V and 2 bases from J, with 15 bases between. DNA of the CDR3: TGTGCCAGCAGCCGAGACAGGACCCGTAACACTGAAGCTTTCTTT. Residues: CASSRDRTRNTEAFF. Full variable domain (remainder filled in from reference TRBV5-5 and TRBJ1-1): DAGVTQSPTHLIKTRGQQVTLRCSPISGHKSVSWYQQVLGQGPQFIFQYYEKEERGRGNFPDRFSARQFPNYSSELNVNALLLGDSALYLCASSRDRTRNTEAFFGQGTRLTVV.

This clonotype was seen a handful of times. The rearrangement uses TRBV6-5 and TRBJ2-5, with 8 bases fitting TRBD1. The CDR3 is 16 amino acids. Germline V lookup: CDR1 MNHEY, CDR2 SVGAGI. J was trimmed by 0 bases and V by 10 bases; bases with no gene match: 13. The CDR3 DNA follows: TGTGCCACCCCCTCCTTGACAGGGGTTTACCAAGAGACCCAGTACTTC. This translates into CATPSLTGVYQETQYF.

A remark on this clonotype: At one end the junction does not follow the germline gene, possibly because of a read error. This rearrangement joins TRBV19 to TRBJ1-4; a weak D match, TRBD1 (5 bases). The CDR3 is made up of 14 amino acids. The V gene's germline CDR1 is LNHDA and CDR2 SQIVND (reference sequence). The DNA for the CDR3 is TGTGCAAGTAGTAGTCGACAGTATAATGAAAAACTGTTTTTT. Translation: CASSSRQYNEKLFF.

The chain is built from TRBV14 and TRBJ1-6; the D is unclear. The CDR3 is made up of 15 amino acids. CDR1 SGHDN and CDR2 FVKESK come from the germline V gene. Trimming removed 4 bases from V and 10 bases from J, with 17 bases in between. CDR3 nucleotides: TGTGCCAGCAGCCTCCACTCGGATTGGGCCTCACCCCTCCACTTT. This translates into CASSLHSDWASPLHF. The variable domain in full, with the rest retrieved from reference TRBV14 and TRBJ1-6, is EAGVTQFPSHSVIEKGQTVTLRCDPISGHDNLYWYRRVMGKEIKFLLHFVKESKQDESGMPNNRFLAERTGGTYSTLKVQPAELEDSGVYFCASSLHSDWASPLHFGNGTRLTVT.

CDR3 sequence: CASSYSSEAFF. Here the CDR3 DNA reads TGTGCCAGCAGTTACTCCTCTGAAGCTTTCTTT. The chain is built from TRBV6-2 or TRBV6-3 and TRBJ1-1; D gene uncertain. Trimming took off 0 bases at V and 6 bases at J, with 2 bases between the two ends. Germline V gene sequence: CDR1 MNHEY, CDR2 SVGEGT. CDR3 length: 11 amino acids.

Details on this clonotype: Being one base from a much bigger clone, this may be a read error. The DNA of the CDR3 is TGCGCCAGCAGCCATACATCGGGACATGGCTACGAGCAGTACTTC. As protein: CASSHTSGHGYEQYF. The chain links TRBV4-1 to TRBJ2-7, with a tentative D call TRBD1 (6 bases). This CDR3 is 15 amino acids long. The germline V gene encodes CDR1 MGHRA and CDR2 YSYEKL. V was cut by 3 bases and J by 3 bases, with 15 bases left in between.

The count of this clonotype is one. The V gene is TRBV7-9, the J gene TRBJ1-1; D uncertain. Germline loops: CDR1 SEHNR, CDR2 FQNEAQ (reference sequence). V lost 3 bases and J 10 bases, leaving 9 bases between the germline ends. CDR3 length: 11 amino acids. The CDR3 protein is CASSFRERAFF. The DNA for the CDR3 is TGTGCCAGCAGCTTTCGGGAGAGAGCTTTCTTT.

The sample holds a few counts of this clonotype. The gene calls are TRBV25-1 and TRBJ2-7; D not certain. This CDR3 comprises 14 residues. Germline V gene data show CDR1 as MGHDK and CDR2 as SYGVNS. Trimming pared 1 base from V and 1 base from J, leaving 8 bases between. DNA of the CDR3: TGTGCCAGCAGTGAATTACTCTGGTCCTACGAGCAGTACTTC. The encoded protein is CASSELLWSYEQYF.

This clonotype was observed a handful of times. The chain combines TRBV6-5 with TRBJ1-2; D is perhaps TRBD1 (6 bases). Trimming stripped 2 bases from V and 6 bases from J, with 13 bases between. Germline loops: CDR1 MNHEY, CDR2 SVGAGI. This CDR3 region has 14 residues. The CDR3: CASSYDTGTDGYTF. In nucleotides, the CDR3 is TGTGCCAGCAGTTACGATACAGGGACGGATGGCTACACCTTC.

DNA for the CDR3: TGTGCCAGCAAGGACACTGAAGCTTTCTTT. Protein sequence: CASKDTEAFF. The chain carries TRBV12-3 or TRBV12-4 and TRBJ1-1; D is ambiguous. The germline V and J ends were trimmed by 7 bases and 3 bases, with 3 bases remaining between them. The CDR3 runs to 10 residues.

The table lists this clonotype with a few counts. CDR3 protein: CASSLVAGVNIQYF. Here the CDR3 DNA reads TGTGCCAGCAGTTTGGTAGCGGGGGTTAACATTCAGTACTTC. J is TRBJ2-4 and V is TRBV12-3 or TRBV12-4; 9 bases line up with TRBD2. The CDR3 covers 14 residues. V lost 3 bases, J lost 7 bases, and 4 bases stayed unmatched.

This clonotype was seen a few times. This chain uses TRBV27 with TRBJ2-2, with 7 bases aligning to TRBD1. There are 15 residues in the CDR3. V gave up 6 bases and J gave up 3 bases; unmatched junction bases: 7. Germline V lookup: CDR1 MNHEY, CDR2 SMNVEV (reference sequence). CDR3 residues: CASRRQGTDTGELFF. The CDR3 bases are TGTGCCAGCAGACGACAGGGTACTGACACCGGGGAGCTGTTTTTT.

The chain uses TRBV12-3 or TRBV12-4 and TRBJ2-1, with TRBD2 identical over 7 bases. V trimming: 7 bases; J trimming: 2 bases; junction bases outside the gene matches: 14. This CDR3 contains 17 residues. The CDR3 sequence: CASTPGMTGGPYNEQFF. The CDR3 coding sequence is TGTGCCAGCACGCCCGGGATGACGGGAGGTCCCTACAATGAGCAGTTCTTC.

This clonotype was seen only a few times. The rearrangement links TRBV3-1 to TRBJ2-5; 7 bases fit TRBD1. This CDR3 is built from 17 residues. J gave up 3 bases and V 4 bases, and 14 bases lay outside the gene matches. The germline gives CDR1 LGHDT, CDR2 YNNKEL (reference sequence). The CDR3 spells CASSLTGDGQAEETQYF. CDR3 nucleotide sequence: TGTGCCAGCAGCCTCACCGGCGACGGACAGGCCGAAGAGACCCAGTACTTC.